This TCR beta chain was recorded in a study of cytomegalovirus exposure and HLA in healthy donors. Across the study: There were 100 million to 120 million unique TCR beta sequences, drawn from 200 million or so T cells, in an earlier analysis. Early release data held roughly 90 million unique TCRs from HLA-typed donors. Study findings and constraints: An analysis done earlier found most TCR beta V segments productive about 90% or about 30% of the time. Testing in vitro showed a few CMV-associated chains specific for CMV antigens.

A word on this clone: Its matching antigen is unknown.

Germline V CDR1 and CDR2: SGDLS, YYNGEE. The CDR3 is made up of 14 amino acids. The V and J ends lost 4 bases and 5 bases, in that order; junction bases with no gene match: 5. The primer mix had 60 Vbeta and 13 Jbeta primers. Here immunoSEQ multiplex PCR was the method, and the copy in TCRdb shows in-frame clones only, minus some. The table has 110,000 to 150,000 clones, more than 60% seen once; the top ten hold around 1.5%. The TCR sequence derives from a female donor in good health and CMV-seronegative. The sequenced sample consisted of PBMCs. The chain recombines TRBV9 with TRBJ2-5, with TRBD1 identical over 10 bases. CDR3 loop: CASSPRTGGETQYF. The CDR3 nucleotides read TGTGCCAGCAGCCCGAGGACAGGGGGGGAGACCCAGTACTTC.